These T cell receptor beta chains were read from a single sample in a study of a mutant IDH1 vaccine in newly diagnosed glioma. No antigen has been assigned to these receptors. Libraries were prepared by immunoSEQ multiplex PCR; TCRdb keeps only in-frame clonotypes and omits some of them. The sample has tens of thousands of clones, approximately 81% seen once. This specimen was PBMCs, taken from a glioma patient whose treatment included an IDH1 peptide vaccine. These TCRs come from a man aged 18 to 29 with glioma. Both conserved end residues are part of each CDR3. Each record gives: D gene, J gene, clone size, V gene, CDR3 DNA, CDR3 protein. The D gene is left open where the match is weak. Clone size is not always given. Where it is, it says once, few, many or a class for expanded clones.

.,TRBJ2-7,.,TRBV10-3,TGTGCCATCACCGAAGACCGTTCCTTAACCTACGAGCAGTACTTC,CAITEDRSLTYEQYF
.,TRBJ1-2,few,TRBV9,TGTGCCAGCAGCTCCCCCACGGGCGCCTATGGCTACACCTTC,CASSSPTGAYGYTF
.,TRBJ2-2,.,TRBV9,TGTGCCAGCAGCGATAACAACCTGACAGGAGAGAGGTTAAACACCGGGGAGCTGTTTTTT,CASSDNNLTGERLNTGELFF
TRBD1,TRBJ1-2,.,TRBV4-1,TGCGCCAGCAGAAGGCAGACAGGGAACTATGGCTACACCTTC,CASRRQTGNYGYTF
.,TRBJ1-5,.,TRBV19,TGTGCCAGTAGTCTCCGGACAGAAGCGAAGCCCCAGCATTTT,CASSLRTEAKPQHF
.,TRBJ1-1,.,TRBV29-1,TGCAGCGTTGAAGAATCTCTGGTTTTCTTT,CSVEESLVFF
TRBD1,TRBJ2-7,.,TRBV7-9,TGTGCCAGCAGCTTAGTCGGGACAGACACCTACGAGCAGTACTTC,CASSLVGTDTYEQYF
TRBD2,TRBJ2-1,once,TRBV11-2,TGTGCCAGCAGCCTCCGGACTAGCGCAGGCTCCTACAATGAGCAGTTCTTC,CASSLRTSAGSYNEQFF
.,TRBJ1-1,.,TRBV19,TGTGCCAGTAGTACCCAAACAGACACTGAAGCTTTCTTT,CASSTQTDTEAFF
.,TRBJ2-7,.,TRBV28,TGTGCCAGCAGTGCCCCTGGATACGAGCAGTACTTC,CASSAPGYEQYF
TRBD2,TRBJ2-1,.,TRBV5-4,TGTGCCAGCAGCTCGGGACTAGCTATTTCTTACAATGAGCAGTTCTTC,CASSSGLAISYNEQFF
TRBD2,TRBJ2-7,.,TRBV28,TGTGCCAGCACCACCAATAGGTTCCTAGCGGGTGGGGAGCAGTACTTC,CASTTNRFLAGGEQYF
.,TRBJ1-2,.,TRBV15,TGTGCCACCAGCCTGAAGACGGGGGGCTACACCTTC,CATSLKTGGYTF
.,TRBJ1-3,.,TRBV6-5,TGTGCCAGCAGGACGGCCTCTGGAAACACCATATATTTT,CASRTASGNTIYF
TRBD1,TRBJ1-2,.,TRBV27,TGTGCCAGCAGTCCCGGGACAGGAGACTATGGCTACACCTTC,CASSPGTGDYGYTF
TRBD1,TRBJ2-7,.,TRBV2,TGTGCCAGCACCCGCGGGACAGGGACCTACGAGCAGTACTTC,CASTRGTGTYEQYF
TRBD1,TRBJ1-2,.,TRBV29-1,TGCAGCGTTGAGGCTTCGGGGCAGGGGGCCTTCTATGGCTACACCTTC,CSVEASGQGAFYGYTF